Presented here are 11 T cell receptor beta chains from one specimen sequenced in a study of post-analysis software for immune sequencing data. General study points: Included in a set of five TRBV segments more frequent in patients than controls were TRBV5-6, TRBV5-1 and TRBV20-1.

cDNA libraries of TCR beta carried unique molecular identifiers. TCRdb called the PCR reads again in MiXCR, with one record for every CDR3 protein. The sample records about 770,000 distinct CDR3 sequences, roughly 50% being singletons. Their antigen targets remain unknown. Sample: blood. The source of these receptors is a girl between 5 and 17 years old with multiple sclerosis.

This clonotype has only a few counts. This chain uses TRBV27 with TRBJ2-3, with TRBD2 identical over 7 bases. The CDR3 runs to 14 residues. CDR1 MNHEY and CDR2 SMNVEV come from the germline V gene (reference sequence). The junction had 6 bases not matched to a gene; V was cut back by 3 bases and J by 6 bases. CDR3 residues: CASSLGGWEDTQYF. CDR3 in DNA: TGTGCCAGCAGTTTGGGGGGGTGGGAGGATACGCAGTATTTT.

The chain couples TRBV7-2 to TRBJ2-7, with 9 bases matching TRBD1. The J call may not be correct, given that the DNA end is closer to TRBJ2-5. The length of the CDR3 is 15 residues. CDR1 is SGHTA and CDR2 is FQGNSA in the germline V gene. The CDR3 DNA follows: TGTGCCAGCAGCTTCCGGACAGGGGATAGGGAGACCCAGTACTTC. Amino acid sequence: CASSFRTGDRETQYF.

The gene calls are TRBV30 and TRBJ2-3; D is uncertain. This CDR3 comprises 13 residues. Trimming stripped 4 bases from V and 0 bases from J, with 8 bases between. The germline V gene has CDR1 GTSNPN and CDR2 SVGIG (reference sequence). As DNA, the CDR3 is TGTGCCTGGACTTTCCTCAGCACAGATACGCAGTATTTT. It translates to CAWTFLSTDTQYF.

The V call is TRBV6-5, the J call TRBJ2-3; D possibly matches TRBD1 or TRBD2 (5 bases each). The germline V gene has CDR1 MNHEY and CDR2 SVGAGI. Trimming took 5 bases from V and 2 from J, leaving 11 bases between them. This CDR3 is 14 amino acids long. The CDR3 loop reads CASSRDGYTDTQYF. For the CDR3, the DNA is TGTGCCAGCAGTAGGGACGGATACACAGATACGCAGTATTTT.

This clonotype has only a few counts. V is TRBV12-3 or TRBV12-4 and J is TRBJ2-2; 11 bases fit TRBD2. The CDR3 extends over 14 amino acids. V lost 5 bases and J lost 6; bases outside the gene matches: 2. The CDR3 spells CASSAGLAAGELFF. In nucleotides, the CDR3 is TGTGCCAGCAGTGCGGGACTAGCGGCCGGGGAGCTGTTTTTT.

The chain uses TRBV21-1 and TRBJ1-1; the table's TRBD1 call for D was not verified on the DNA. TRBV21-1 is a documented pseudogene. The CDR3 runs to 14 residues. CDR3 amino acids: CASSKVDRDTEAFF. For the CDR3, the DNA is TGTGCCAGCAGCAAAGTGGACAGGGACACTGAAGCTTTCTTT.

In this sample, this clonotype turned up a few times. V and J are TRBV10-3 and TRBJ2-1; 11 positions match TRBD2. V shed 6 bases, J shed 5 bases, and the junction held 9 bases outside the gene matches. From germline, CDR1 is ENHRY and CDR2 SYGVKD. The CDR3 contains 16 residues. As DNA, the CDR3 is TGTGCCATCAGGGACCATAGGGGACTAGCGGACAATGAGCAGTTCTTC. Its translation is CAIRDHRGLADNEQFF.

CDR3 nucleotides: TGTGCCAGCAGCTCCGGGACTAGCGGGGGGAGGGGGCAGTTCTTC. Encoded protein: CASSSGTSGGRGQFF. The chain is built from TRBV13 and TRBJ2-1, with 15 bases lining up with TRBD2. The CDR3 length is 15 residues. In germline, CDR1 is PRHDT, CDR2 FYEKMQ (reference sequence). The V and J ends lost 4 bases and 12 bases, in that order; junction bases with no gene match: 7. The variable domain in full, with the rest retrieved from reference TRBV13 and TRBJ2-1, is AAGVIQSPRHLIKEKRETATLKCYPIPRHDTVYWYQQGPGQDPQFLISFYEKMQSDKGSIPDRFSAQQFSDYHSELNMSSLELGDSALYFCASSSGTSGGRGQFFGPGTRLTVL.

The chain links TRBV7-9 to TRBJ2-7; D may be TRBD1 or TRBD2 (5 bases each). Trimming removed 2 bases at V and 5 bases at J, with 10 bases between. Per the germline V gene, CDR1 is SEHNR and CDR2 is FQNEAQ (reference sequence). The CDR3 extends over 13 amino acids. DNA of the CDR3: TGTGCCAGCAGCTTAAAGGGGACCCACGAGCAGTACTTC. Protein sequence: CASSLKGTHEQYF.

This chain joins TRBV5-1 and TRBJ2-7; TRBD1 matches 8 bases. CDR1 is SGHRS and CDR2 is YFSETQ in the germline V gene. The CDR3 has 16 amino acids. Trimming took 0 bases from V and 0 from J; bases not matched to a gene: 5. The CDR3 is CASSLGNRGSSYEQYF. In DNA form, the CDR3 reads TGCGCCAGCAGCTTGGGAAACAGGGGGTCCTCCTACGAGCAGTACTTC.

The rearrangement links TRBV20-1 to TRBJ2-7, with D maybe TRBD2 (5 bases). V was trimmed by 0 bases and J by 3 bases, leaving 9 bases between them. This CDR3 region has 13 residues. The germline V gene encodes CDR1 DFQATT and CDR2 SNEGSKA (reference sequence). This chain's CDR3 is CSAREGRGYEQYF. DNA for the CDR3: TGCAGTGCTAGAGAAGGGAGAGGCTACGAGCAGTACTTC.